Presented here are 20 T cell receptor beta chains from one specimen sequenced in a study of shared clonotypes between healthy human individuals. Repertoires were generated with immunoSEQ multiplex PCR, while TCRdb's copy carries only in-frame clones and drops some. The sample consists of approximately 2,000,000 clones, 90% to 95% of them appearing once. The naive CD8 subset, CD45RO-negative cells positively selected for CCR7, excluded terminally differentiated effector memory CD45RA+ cells. Specimen: naive CD8+ T cells from PBMCs. These receptors were obtained from a man younger than 35 in good health. Some clones in this sample may be carry-over from other donors' samples.

J is TRBJ1-1 and V is TRBV27; the D is unclear. Between the trimmed V and J ends, which lost 2 bases and 1 base, there was a span of 8 bases. This CDR3 contains 14 residues. Germline CDR1 and CDR2: MNHEY and SMNVEV (reference sequence). CDR3 protein: CASSLDERNTEAFF. In nucleotides, the CDR3 is TGTGCCAGCAGTTTAGACGAGAGGAACACTGAAGCTTTCTTT.

The chain uses TRBV4-2 and TRBJ1-1, with no clear D. The V end was cut by 3 bases, the J end by 3 bases, with 8 bases between. Germline-derived CDR1 and CDR2 are LGHNA and YNFKEQ. This CDR3 region has 13 residues. The CDR3 DNA follows: TGTGCCAGCAGCCAGCTCTCGGACACTGAAGCTTTCTTT. Protein product: CASSQLSDTEAFF.

The genes are TRBV29-1 and TRBJ1-2; the D gene is possibly TRBD1 (6 bases). There are 16 residues in the CDR3. The V end lost 2 bases, the J end lost 1 base, and 17 bases lay between the germline ends. Germline V lookup: CDR1 SQVTM, CDR2 ANQGSEA. Here the CDR3 reads CSVEWTDHSINYGYTF. As DNA, the CDR3 is TGCAGCGTTGAATGGACAGACCACTCAATTAACTATGGCTACACCTTC.

The CDR3 nucleotides are TGTGCCAGCAGCCAGTTAGCGGGAATCCCAACAGATACGCAGTATTTT. Residues: CASSQLAGIPTDTQYF. This chain links TRBV7-9 with TRBJ2-3; 8 bases agree with TRBD2. J gave up 3 bases and V 5 bases, and 10 bases lay outside the gene matches. Per germline, CDR1 SEHNR and CDR2 FQNEAQ (reference sequence). The CDR3 covers 16 residues.

This chain connects TRBV5-6 to TRBJ2-7; D not certain. This CDR3 has 13 amino acids. V was clipped by 0 bases and J by 3 bases, with 7 bases between them. In germline, CDR1 is SGHDT, CDR2 YYEEEE. CDR3 nucleotide sequence: TGTGCCAGCAGCTTGGTGTGGGGCTACGAGCAGTACTTC. Residues: CASSLVWGYEQYF.

This chain links TRBV27 with TRBJ2-5; no firm D call. Germline V gene lookup returns CDR1 MNHEY and CDR2 SMNVEV (reference sequence). This CDR3 has 14 residues. Trimming took 8 bases from V and 3 from J, leaving 16 bases between them. CDR3 in amino acids: CASSLMLGKETQYF. DNA of the CDR3: TGTGCCAGCTCCCTTATGCTGGGTAAAGAGACCCAGTACTTC.

In nucleotides, the CDR3 is TGTGCCAGCAGTGGGGACTTTACCCCCTACGAGCAGTACTTC. This sequence encodes CASSGDFTPYEQYF. The rearrangement uses TRBV25-1 and TRBJ2-7; D perhaps matches TRBD2 (6 bases). Trimming stripped 4 bases from V and 2 bases from J, with 12 bases between. CDR3 size: 14 residues. Germline V gives CDR1 MGHDK, CDR2 SYGVNS.

The chain is built from TRBV2 and TRBJ1-1; TRBD1 aligns across 12 bases. The CDR3 is made up of 18 amino acids. CDR1 is SNHLY and CDR2 is FYNNEI in the germline V gene. V shed 5 bases, J shed 4 bases, and the junction held 14 bases outside the gene matches. CDR3 nucleotides: TGTGCCAGCAGTACACCTAGAAGGGACAGGGGGCTGGGCACTGAAGCTTTCTTT. Protein: CASSTPRRDRGLGTEAFF.

This clone was recorded once. CDR3 sequence (DNA): TGCGCCAGCAGGTTTCGACAGGGGGCCATATACAATGAGCAGTTCTTC. Protein sequence: CASRFRQGAIYNEQFF. V and J are TRBV5-1 and TRBJ2-1; TRBD1 matches 10 bases. J was trimmed by 4 bases and V by 5 bases; bases with no gene match: 9. CDR1 SGHRS and CDR2 YFSETQ come from the germline V gene. This CDR3 is 16 amino acids long.

On this clone: The same CDR3 is also encoded by other DNA sequences in this sample. The chain has TRBV5-4 and TRBJ1-1, with D uncertain. CDR3 length equals 12 residues. V shed 3 bases and J shed 4 bases, with 7 bases lying between them. Germline loops: CDR1 SGHNT, CDR2 YYREEE (reference sequence). CDR3 coding DNA: TGTGCCAGCAGCTCGGCCGGCACTGAAGCTTTCTTT. Protein product: CASSSAGTEAFF.

The chain combines TRBV28 with TRBJ2-3; D perhaps matches TRBD1 (5 bases). This CDR3 is 15 amino acids long. CDR1 and CDR2 (germline): MDHEN, SYDVKM. The V gene lost 2 bases and the J gene lost 2 bases, with 11 bases spanning the gap. This chain's CDR3 is CASSLRFRATDTQYF. The CDR3, as DNA: TGTGCCAGCAGTTTACGTTTCAGGGCCACAGATACGCAGTATTTT.

To note about this clone: Other DNA sequences of this sample code for an identical CDR3. CDR3 sequence reads: CASSGTVNEKLFF. The CDR3 DNA follows: TGTGCCAGCAGCGGGACAGTAAATGAAAAACTGTTTTTT. This chain joins TRBV7-9 and TRBJ1-4; 7 nucleotides match TRBD1. V lost 5 bases and J lost 5; bases outside the gene matches: 2. Germline V gene data show CDR1 as SEHNR and CDR2 as FQNEAQ (reference sequence). The CDR3 consists of 13 residues.

In its sample, this clone was seen once. The chain recombines TRBV29-1 with TRBJ2-7; 10 nucleotides match TRBD2. The CDR3 runs to 13 residues. Germline-derived CDR1 and CDR2 are SQVTM and ANQGSEA. With 7 bases clipped from V and 2 bases from J, the junction kept 5 bases outside the gene matches. The CDR3 spells CSALAGEAYEQYF. As DNA, the CDR3 is TGCAGCGCCCTAGCGGGAGAGGCCTACGAGCAGTACTTC.

The chain couples TRBV7-9 to TRBJ1-1; TRBD1 agrees at 8 bases. The CDR3 sequence is 13 residues long. V lost 5 bases and J lost 5; bases outside the gene matches: 4. The germline gives CDR1 SEHNR, CDR2 FQNEAQ (reference sequence). The DNA of the CDR3 is TGTGCCAGCAGCGCAGACAGGGGTACTGAAGCTTTCTTT. Translation gives CASSADRGTEAFF.

The chain couples TRBV6-6 to TRBJ1-2; D not resolved. CDR3 length equals 13 residues. V dropped 6 bases and J dropped 4 bases, with 12 bases sitting between them. Per the germline V gene, CDR1 is MNHNY and CDR2 is SVGAGI (reference sequence). CDR3 sequence: CASSPRGTYGYTF. In nucleotides, the CDR3 is TGTGCCAGCAGCCCACGAGGAACCTATGGCTACACCTTC.

CDR3 nucleotide sequence: TGTGCCAGCAGTTTAAATGGGTATAGCAATCAGCCCCAGCATTTT. Protein product: CASSLNGYSNQPQHF. The V and J genes are TRBV28 and TRBJ1-5; no firm D call. CDR1 and CDR2 from the germline V gene are MDHEN and SYDVKM. Trimming took 2 bases from V and 0 from J, leaving 8 bases between them. This CDR3 spans 15 amino acids.

This chain links TRBV7-9 with TRBJ1-1; D perhaps matches TRBD1 (5 bases). Trimming stripped 5 bases from V and 8 bases from J, with 15 bases between. This CDR3 comprises 13 residues. Looked up from germline, CDR1 is SEHNR and CDR2 is FQNEAQ (reference sequence). This chain's CDR3 is CASSRRDRQEAFF. As DNA, the CDR3 is TGTGCCAGCAGCCGCCGGGACCGTCAGGAAGCTTTCTTT.

The genes are TRBV28 and TRBJ1-1; 7 bases fit TRBD1. CDR1 is MDHEN and CDR2 is SYDVKM in the germline V gene. The junction had 8 bases not matched to a gene; V was cut back by 8 bases and J by 8 bases. This CDR3 is built from 12 residues. CDR3 amino acids: CASGRGLREAFF. The DNA for the CDR3 is TGTGCCAGCGGTAGGGGGCTCCGAGAAGCTTTCTTT.

As regards this clone: This sample also contains other DNA sequences that code for the same CDR3. The chain links TRBV27 to TRBJ2-7, with D tentatively TRBD2 (6 bases). CDR3 length: 13 residues. Germline values: CDR1 MNHEY, CDR2 SMNVEV (reference sequence). The V end lost 3 bases, the J end lost 4 bases, and 10 bases lay between the germline ends. CDR3 region: CASSFGSRYEQYF. CDR3 DNA: TGTGCCAGCAGTTTCGGGAGTAGGTACGAGCAGTACTTC.

The V gene is TRBV28, the J gene TRBJ2-7; possible D gene TRBD2, 6 bases. The V end lost 6 bases, the J end lost 1 base, and 16 bases lay between the germline ends. In germline, CDR1 is MDHEN, CDR2 SYDVKM. The CDR3 loop spans 15 amino acids. CDR3 bases: TGTGCCAGCAGGGCGGGGACGGATCTATCCTACGAGCAGTACTTC. Amino acids: CASRAGTDLSYEQYF.